The 11 T cell receptor beta chains below come from one sample, sequenced in a study of T cell responses to AZD1222 COVID-19 vaccine. TCRdb's copy holds only in-frame clones and misses some; the assay was immunoSEQ multiplex PCR. The table lists approximately 99,000 clones, roughly nine tenths of them singletons. The sample here was peripheral blood, taken on day 0 of MenACWY control vaccination. The receptors here all came from an adult in good health.

The chain is built from TRBV19 and TRBJ1-5; D not certain. V was pared by 5 bases and J by 4 bases, with 12 bases between. CDR3 length: 14 residues. Germline V gives CDR1 LNHDA, CDR2 SQIVND (reference sequence). The CDR3 DNA follows: TGTGCCAGTAGTCCCAGTGACTTTAATCAGCCCCAGCATTTT. Translating it yields CASSPSDFNQPQHF.

This chain joins TRBV3-1 (or the pseudogene TRBV3-2) and TRBJ2-1; D gene ambiguous. This CDR3 contains 15 residues. Germline CDR1 and CDR2: LGHDT and YNNKEL (reference sequence). V was shortened by 2 bases and J by 2 bases, with 10 bases between the two germline ends. The CDR3 loop reads CASSQRPVPYNEQFF. The CDR3 DNA is TGTGCCAGCAGCCAAAGGCCAGTCCCCTACAATGAGCAGTTCTTC.

CDR3 sequence reads: CASMSDWRGQPQHF. In DNA, the CDR3 is TGTGCCAGCATGTCGGATTGGCGCGGTCAGCCCCAGCATTTT. The V gene is TRBV6-5, the J gene TRBJ1-5, with D uncertain. V was clipped by 7 bases and J by 6 bases, with 16 bases between them. Germline-derived CDR1 and CDR2 are MNHEY and SVGAGI. CDR3 length: 14 amino acids.

This chain uses TRBV20-1 with TRBJ1-2; D not resolved. The germline V gene has CDR1 DFQATT and CDR2 SNEGSKA (reference sequence). The CDR3 sequence is 11 residues long. V was trimmed by 4 bases and J by 4 bases, leaving 7 bases between them. CDR3 in DNA: TGCAGTGCTAATCGGGGCTATGGCTACACCTTC. This sequence encodes CSANRGYGYTF.

The chain recombines TRBV19 with TRBJ2-1, with D perhaps matching TRBD1 or TRBD2 (7 bases each). Trimming pared 7 bases from V and 4 bases from J, leaving 17 bases between. CDR1 and CDR2 (germline): LNHDA, SQIVND (reference sequence). The CDR3 runs 15 residues. The CDR3 DNA reads TGTGCCAGTACTCCTCAGGGGGGGCTTTACAATGAGCAGTTCTTC. This sequence encodes CASTPQGGLYNEQFF.

V and J are TRBV18 and TRBJ2-7; D remains ambiguous. Germline V gene lookup returns CDR1 KGHSH and CDR2 LQKENI. V was clipped by 3 bases and J by 2 bases, with 11 bases between them. The CDR3 is made up of 14 amino acids. The CDR3 loop reads CASSPPRRAYEQYF. DNA for the CDR3: TGTGCCAGCTCACCCCCTCGAAGAGCCTACGAGCAGTACTTC.

CDR3 residues: CASSSGQGAFGYGYTF. The CDR3 DNA is TGTGCCAGCAGTTCGGGACAGGGGGCGTTTGGCTATGGCTACACCTTC. The J gene is TRBJ1-2, the V gene TRBV28; 12 bases match TRBD1. Per the germline V gene, CDR1 is MDHEN and CDR2 is SYDVKM. The trim removed 4 bases at V and 4 bases at J, leaving 7 bases unmatched. The CDR3 runs to 16 residues.

The V and J genes are TRBV6-6 and TRBJ2-5; 8 bases map to TRBD2. There are 14 residues in the CDR3. Germline loops: CDR1 MNHNY, CDR2 SVGAGI (reference sequence). The V and J ends lost 6 bases and 4 bases, in that order; junction bases with no gene match: 7. The CDR3 protein is CASSDSGGSETQYF. The DNA of the CDR3 is TGTGCCAGCAGCGACAGCGGGGGTTCAGAGACCCAGTACTTC.

This clone has a single count. This chain joins TRBV5-5 and TRBJ2-2; 9 bases line up with TRBD1. CDR3 length equals 18 residues. J lost 1 base, V lost 4 bases, and 11 bases had no gene match. CDR1 is SGHKS and CDR2 is YYEKEE in the germline V gene (reference sequence). The CDR3 DNA reads as TGTGCCAGCAGCCCTGATCGCTGGGGACAGGGGAACACCGGGGAGCTGTTTTTT. As protein: CASSPDRWGQGNTGELFF.

V and J are TRBV7-2 and TRBJ1-1, with 11 bases matching TRBD1. The CDR3 loop spans 14 amino acids. Germline V gives CDR1 SGHTA, CDR2 FQGNSA. V was pared by 3 bases and J by 8 bases, with 5 bases of the junction left unmatched. Here the CDR3 DNA reads TGTGCCAGCAGCTTGCAAGGGACAGGGGGGGAAGCTTTCTTT. Translated: CASSLQGTGGEAFF.

Worth noting for this clone: This specimen includes other DNA sequences encoding the same CDR3. The rearrangement joins TRBV6-2 or TRBV6-3 to TRBJ1-1; no definite D call. Looked up from germline, CDR1 is MNHEY and CDR2 is SVGEGT. CDR3 size: 11 residues. The V gene lost 5 bases and the J gene lost 5 bases, with 6 bases spanning the gap. The CDR3 region has the DNA TGTGCCAGCAGTCACGGGACTGAAGCTTTCTTT. Translation gives CASSHGTEAFF.